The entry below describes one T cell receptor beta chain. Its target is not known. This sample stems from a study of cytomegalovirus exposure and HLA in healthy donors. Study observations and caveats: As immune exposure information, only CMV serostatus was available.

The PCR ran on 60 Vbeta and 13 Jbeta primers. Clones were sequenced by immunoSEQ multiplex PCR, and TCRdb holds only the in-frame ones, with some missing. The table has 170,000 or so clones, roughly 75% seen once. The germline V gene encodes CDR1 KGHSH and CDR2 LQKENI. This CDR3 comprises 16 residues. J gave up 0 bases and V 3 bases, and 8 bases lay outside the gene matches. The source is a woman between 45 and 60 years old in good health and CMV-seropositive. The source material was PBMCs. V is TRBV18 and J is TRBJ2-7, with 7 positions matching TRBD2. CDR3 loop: CASSPTYGGSSYEQYF. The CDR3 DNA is TGTGCCAGCTCACCCACTTACGGGGGGAGCTCCTACGAGCAGTACTTC.